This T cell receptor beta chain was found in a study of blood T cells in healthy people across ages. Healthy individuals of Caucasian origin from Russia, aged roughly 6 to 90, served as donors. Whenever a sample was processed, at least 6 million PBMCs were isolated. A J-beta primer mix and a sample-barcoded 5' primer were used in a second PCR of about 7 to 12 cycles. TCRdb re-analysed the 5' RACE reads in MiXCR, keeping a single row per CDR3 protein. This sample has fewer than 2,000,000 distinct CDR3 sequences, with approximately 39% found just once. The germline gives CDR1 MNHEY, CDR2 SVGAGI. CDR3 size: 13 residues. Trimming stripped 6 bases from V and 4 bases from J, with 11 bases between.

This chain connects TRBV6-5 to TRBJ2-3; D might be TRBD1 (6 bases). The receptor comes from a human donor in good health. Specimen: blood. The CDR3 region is CASRRGKADTQYF. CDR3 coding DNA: TGTGCCAGCAGGAGGGGGAAGGCAGATACGCAGTATTTT.